The 32 T cell receptor beta chains reported below all come from one sample, sequenced in a study of early T cells in non-severe SARS-CoV-2 infection. TCRdb recomputed calls from the 5' RACE reads with MiXCR, one row per CDR3 protein. The sample records about 33,000 distinct CDR3 sequences, about 5% being singletons. Sequenced input: whole blood. The origin of the receptors is an adult who was a healthcare worker with PCR-confirmed SARS-CoV-2 infection or an uninfected control (not recorded which).

This clonotype has only a few counts. The chain employs TRBV7-2 and TRBJ2-5; either TRBD1 or TRBD2 may fit D (5 bases each). This CDR3 spans 20 amino acids. Looked up from germline, CDR1 is SGHTA and CDR2 is FQGNSA. V was trimmed by 1 base and J by 0 bases, leaving 24 bases between them. The CDR3 DNA reads as TGTGCCAGCAGCTTAGAGAGCCGACATTTCCGGGACCTGTACCAAGAGACCCAGTACTTC. Translation: CASSLESRHFRDLYQETQYF. The whole variable domain, filled in from reference TRBV7-2 and TRBJ2-5, reads GAGVSQSPSNKVTEKGKDVELRCDPISGHTALYWYRQSLGQGLEFLIYFQGNSAPDKSGLPSDRFSAERTGGSVSTLTIQRTQQEDSAVYLCASSLESRHFRDLYQETQYFGPGTRLLVL.

This clonotype was picked up many times. The chain has TRBV5-6 and TRBJ1-1, with 7 bases identical to TRBD1. Trimming at V came to 4 bases and at J to 0 bases, leaving 3 bases not matched to a gene. Germline lookup yields CDR1 SGHDT and CDR2 YYEEEE. The CDR3 runs 14 residues. The CDR3 coding sequence is TGTGCCAGCAGCCCACAGGGGATGAACACTGAAGCTTTCTTT. It codes for CASSPQGMNTEAFF.

This clonotype was counted many times. The rearrangement links TRBV28 to TRBJ2-3; TRBD2 matches at 15 bases. V gave up 4 bases and J gave up 1 base; unmatched junction bases: 3. Germline V gene sequence: CDR1 MDHEN, CDR2 SYDVKM. CDR3 length: 17 amino acids. The CDR3 loop is CASSSGLAGGGTDTQYF. CDR3 coding DNA: TGTGCCAGCAGTTCGGGACTAGCGGGGGGCGGCACAGATACGCAGTATTTT.

This clonotype occurred many times. The chain joins TRBV11-2 to TRBJ2-2, with unresolved D. Looked up from germline, CDR1 is SGHAT and CDR2 is FQNNGV. Trimming cost V 1 base and J 3 bases, with 6 bases left between them. This CDR3 comprises 14 residues. CDR3 in DNA: TGTGCCAGCAGCTTAGTCCGCGACACCGGGGAGCTGTTTTTT. It is translated as CASSLVRDTGELFF.

This clonotype was recorded at least ten times. The chain has TRBV3-1 and TRBJ1-5; D gene uncertain. Trimming shortened V by 3 bases and J by 1 base, and 4 bases separated the two germline ends. The CDR3 totals 13 residues. Germline CDR1 LGHDT, CDR2 YNNKEL (reference sequence). The CDR3 DNA reads as TGTGCCAGCAGCCACAGAAGCAATCAGCCCCAGCATTTT. The encoded protein is CASSHRSNQPQHF.

The table lists this clonotype with many counts. The chain has TRBV5-5 and TRBJ2-1; no clear D. Germline CDR1 SGHKS, CDR2 YYEKEE (reference sequence). CDR3 length equals 12 residues. With 4 bases removed from V and 3 bases from J, the gap between germline ends came to 5 bases. CDR3 in DNA: TGTGCCAGCAGCCCTCTCTACAATGAGCAGTTCTTC. The encoded protein is CASSPLYNEQFF.

This clonotype was detected only a few times. CDR3 sequence (DNA): TGTGCCAGTAATTCCGGGACAGGGGACGAAAAACTGTTTTTT. It encodes CASNSGTGDEKLFF. The gene calls are TRBV28 and TRBJ1-4; 10 bases are shared with TRBD1. The CDR3 extends over 14 amino acids. From germline, CDR1 is MDHEN and CDR2 SYDVKM. With 9 bases clipped from V and 8 bases from J, the junction kept 9 bases outside the gene matches.

This clonotype was picked up many times. This chain links TRBV5-1 with TRBJ2-4; D uncertain. Per the germline V gene, CDR1 is SGHRS and CDR2 is YFSETQ. V lost 4 bases and J 1 base, leaving 9 bases between the germline ends. The CDR3 length is 14 residues. The CDR3 DNA is TGCGCCAGCAGCGTGGGTCTGGCCAAAAACATTCAGTACTTC. Protein: CASSVGLAKNIQYF.

V is TRBV25-1 and J is TRBJ2-7; D is perhaps TRBD1 (6 bases). The CDR3 has 12 residues. Germline CDR1 reads MGHDK; CDR2 reads SYGVNS. Trimming pared 11 bases from V and 2 bases from J, leaving 13 bases between. The CDR3: CASQGSPYEQYF. CDR3 nucleotides: TGTGCCTCACAGGGATCCCCCTACGAGCAGTACTTC.

This clonotype was seen ten or more times. The chain is built from TRBV21-1 and TRBJ2-1; the tabulated D call, TRBD1, remains unverified against the DNA. TRBV21-1 is marked as a pseudogene. This CDR3 region has 14 residues. The CDR3 DNA reads TGTGCCAGCAGCTGCCCCTTGGACAGGGATGAGCAGTTCTTC. Its protein is CASSCPLDRDEQFF.

This clonotype came up many times. This chain joins TRBV7-3 and TRBJ2-1, with a tentative D call TRBD2 (5 bases). Deletions cut 2 bases from V and 0 bases from J, with 8 bases between. This CDR3 spans 15 amino acids. Germline V gives CDR1 SGHTA, CDR2 FQGTGA. CDR3 coding DNA: TGTGCCAGCAGCTTACTAGGGAGCTCCTACAATGAGCAGTTCTTC. Translated: CASSLLGSSYNEQFF.

This clonotype was seen many times. This chain uses TRBV7-2 with TRBJ1-1, with no clear D. CDR1 and CDR2 (germline): SGHTA, FQGNSA. The CDR3 has 14 amino acids. V gave up 5 bases and J gave up 6 bases, with 16 bases separating them. The CDR3, as DNA: TGTGCCAGCAGCCCAAGACTGGCTAACGCTGAAGCTTTCTTT. Its protein is CASSPRLANAEAFF.

Judged by abundance, this clonotype is medium-sized (0.01 to 0.1%). V is TRBV2 and J is TRBJ2-4; 7 nucleotides line up with TRBD1. V shed 6 bases and J 9 bases; nucleotides not matched to a gene: 11. Germline V gene data show CDR1 as SNHLY and CDR2 as FYNNEI. The CDR3 is made up of 14 amino acids. For the CDR3, the DNA is TGTGCCAGCAGGGAACAGGGGCCCACGTCCATTCAGTACTTC. Translation: CASREQGPTSIQYF.

This clonotype was counted at least ten times. The V call is TRBV7-2, the J call TRBJ2-5; D might be TRBD2 (7 bases). The CDR3 sequence is 15 residues long. V was shortened by 4 bases and J by 4 bases, with 16 bases between the two germline ends. From germline, CDR1 is SGHTA and CDR2 FQGNSA. Here the CDR3 reads CASSSQGGGLETQYF. The CDR3 bases are TGTGCCAGCAGCTCGCAAGGGGGGGGCTTAGAGACCCAGTACTTC.

V is TRBV29-1 and J is TRBJ2-3; maybe TRBD1 (5 bases). This CDR3 has 12 amino acids. Germline lookup yields CDR1 SQVTM and CDR2 ANQGSEA. V lost 8 bases to trimming and J lost 4 bases, with 13 bases between them. Written as DNA, the CDR3 is TGCAGCTTAGGACGGACATCAGATACGCAGTATTTT. It translates to CSLGRTSDTQYF.

The rearrangement uses TRBV12-3 or TRBV12-4 and TRBJ2-6; D is undetermined. Between the trimmed V and J ends, which lost 4 bases and 3 bases, there was a span of 13 bases. The CDR3 is 16 residues long. The CDR3 spells CASSSFSGFGANVLTF. As DNA, the CDR3 is TGTGCCAGCAGTTCTTTCTCCGGCTTTGGGGCCAACGTCCTGACTTTC.

This clonotype was observed a few times. In DNA form, the CDR3 reads TGTGCCAGCAGCTTAGCGTGGGGCACTGAAGCTTTCTTT. Protein sequence: CASSLAWGTEAFF. The genes are TRBV7-6 and TRBJ1-1; D remains ambiguous. V lost 0 bases to trimming and J lost 4 bases, with 6 bases between them. CDR1 and CDR2 from the germline V gene are SGHVS and FNYEAQ. The length of the CDR3 is 13 residues.

The V gene is TRBV20-1, the J gene TRBJ2-7, with no clear D. Germline CDR1 DFQATT, CDR2 SNEGSKA (reference sequence). The CDR3 has 12 amino acids. The germline V and J ends were trimmed by 5 bases and 4 bases, with 12 bases remaining between them. In DNA form, the CDR3 reads TGCAGTGCTGAAGGCATAAAATACGAGCAGTACTTC. Protein: CSAEGIKYEQYF.

This clonotype was seen many times. The rearrangement uses TRBV5-1 and TRBJ2-7; TRBD1 might be the D (6 bases). The CDR3 sequence is 16 residues long. Germline V lookup: CDR1 SGHRS, CDR2 YFSETQ. The germline V and J ends were trimmed by 4 bases and 0 bases, with 17 bases remaining between them. The CDR3 region is CASSPGQLLYSYEQYF. Written as DNA, the CDR3 is TGCGCCAGCAGCCCCGGACAGCTATTATACTCCTACGAGCAGTACTTC. The entire variable domain, with the rest obtained from reference TRBV5-1 and TRBJ2-7, is as follows: KAGVTQTPRYLIKTRGQQVTLSCSPISGHRSVSWYQQTPGQGLQFLFEYFSETQRNKGNFPGRFSGRQFSNSRSEMNVSTLELGDSALYLCASSPGQLLYSYEQYFGPGTRLTVT.

This clonotype was counted at least ten times. The rearrangement links TRBV30 to TRBJ1-1; D may be TRBD1 (5 bases). Germline CDR1 is GTSNPN and CDR2 is SVGIG (reference sequence). V gave up 1 base and J gave up 1 base, with 7 bases separating them. The CDR3 runs to 13 residues. For the CDR3, the DNA is TGTGCCTGGAGTGGACAGACGAACACTGAAGCTTTCTTT. This translates into CAWSGQTNTEAFF.

The CDR3 region is CASSSTPLTGLGGYTF. As DNA, the CDR3 is TGTGCCAGCAGCTCCACCCCCTTGACAGGACTTGGCGGCTACACCTTC. This rearrangement joins TRBV7-3 to TRBJ1-2, with D possibly TRBD1 on 6 matching bases. The length of the CDR3 is 16 residues. V was pared by 4 bases and J by 8 bases, with 23 bases between. Germline CDR1 SGHTA, CDR2 FQGTGA.

This clonotype has a count of ten or more. The chain joins TRBV12-3 or TRBV12-4 to TRBJ2-7; D is possibly TRBD2 (7 bases). V shed 5 bases and J shed 6 bases, with 14 bases lying between them. This CDR3 contains 13 residues. In DNA, the CDR3 is TGTGCCAGCAGTAAGGGGGGGCTATTCGAGCAGTACTTC. It is translated as CASSKGGLFEQYF.

This clonotype was picked up many times. V is TRBV2 and J is TRBJ2-4, with 7 bases identical to TRBD1. Trimming took 5 bases from V and 0 from J; bases not matched to a gene: 10. The CDR3 covers 17 residues. Germline CDR1 is SNHLY and CDR2 is FYNNEI. DNA for the CDR3: TGTGCCAGCAGTCCGGACAGGATGGTTTTAGCCAAAAACATTCAGTACTTC. Protein sequence: CASSPDRMVLAKNIQYF.

The chain combines TRBV3-1 with TRBJ1-1; TRBD1 matches 11 bases. Germline V gene data show CDR1 as LGHDT and CDR2 as YNNKEL (reference sequence). The CDR3 loop spans 14 amino acids. J was trimmed by 5 bases and V by 4 bases; bases with no gene match: 3. CDR3 in amino acids: CASSLGQGGTEAFF. The CDR3 DNA follows: TGTGCCAGCAGCCTGGGACAGGGGGGGACTGAAGCTTTCTTT.

This clonotype was counted ten times or more. The chain links TRBV20-1 to TRBJ2-7; D tentatively fits TRBD1 or TRBD2 (7 bases each). The V end lost 7 bases, the J end lost 7 bases, and 20 bases lay between the germline ends. CDR3 size: 13 residues. Per the germline V gene, CDR1 is DFQATT and CDR2 is SNEGSKA (reference sequence). This CDR3 reads CSVGQGGRREQYF. As DNA, the CDR3 is TGCAGTGTAGGCCAGGGGGGGAGGAGGGAGCAGTACTTC.

This clonotype has more than one count but fewer than ten. V usage is TRBV11-3 and J usage is TRBJ2-1; TRBD2 aligns across 11 bases. The CDR3 runs 16 residues. Germline CDR1 SGHNT, CDR2 YENEEA. The J segment lost 4 bases and the V segment lost 1 base, leaving 3 bases of the junction unmatched. The CDR3 bases are TGTGCCAGCAGCTTAGTTACTAGCGGGGGATACAATGAGCAGTTCTTC. This codes for CASSLVTSGGYNEQFF.

This clonotype was seen a few times. J is TRBJ2-2 and V is TRBV12-3 or TRBV12-4; D might be TRBD1 (5 bases). V was trimmed by 2 bases and J by 5 bases, leaving 6 bases between them. This CDR3 is 13 amino acids long. This CDR3 is CASSLRGTGELFF. For the CDR3, the DNA is TGTGCCAGCAGTTTAAGGGGAACCGGGGAGCTGTTTTTT.

This clonotype was observed at least ten times. The rearrangement uses TRBV12-3 or TRBV12-4 and TRBJ2-3, with TRBD2 matching 8 bases. The V and J ends lost 7 bases and 9 bases, in that order; junction bases with no gene match: 12. The CDR3 consists of 14 residues. DNA for the CDR3: TGTGCCAGCACGGGGGGGCCCCACAGCGGCACGCAGTATTTT. Protein product: CASTGGPHSGTQYF.

This clonotype was picked up many times. The chain has TRBV5-1 and TRBJ1-1; 7 nucleotides line up with TRBD1. Germline CDR1 SGHRS, CDR2 YFSETQ. The CDR3 contains 14 residues. J gave up 3 bases and V 7 bases, and 9 bases lay outside the gene matches. The CDR3 DNA sequence: TGCGCCAGCGGCAAGACAGGGACCGACACTGAAGCTTTCTTT. Protein sequence: CASGKTGTDTEAFF.

The J gene is TRBJ1-1, the V gene TRBV30; 7 bases align to TRBD1. This CDR3 has 15 amino acids. The V segment lost 1 base and the J segment 0 bases; nucleotides outside the gene matches: 5. Germline loops: CDR1 GTSNPN, CDR2 SVGIG (reference sequence). This CDR3 is CAWSGSGQLNTEAFF. The DNA of the CDR3 is TGTGCCTGGAGTGGGTCGGGACAGTTGAACACTGAAGCTTTCTTT.

A note on this clonotype: Compared with germline, one end of the junction differs, possibly owing to a read error. The chain carries TRBV6-1 and TRBJ2-7; D may correspond to TRBD1 or TRBD2 (6 bases each). Germline V gene lookup returns CDR1 MNHNS and CDR2 SASEGT. The CDR3 consists of 13 residues. CDR3 protein: CASSGLGGYEQCF. The CDR3 region has the DNA TGTGCCAGCAGTGGTCTCGGGGGCTACGAGCAGTGCTTC.

This clonotype was seen many times. The chain is built from TRBV20-1 and TRBJ1-2; D gene uncertain. CDR1 and CDR2 from the germline V gene are DFQATT and SNEGSKA (reference sequence). The germline V and J ends were trimmed by 6 bases and 3 bases, with 11 bases remaining between them. This CDR3 contains 12 residues. The CDR3 is CSAREMDYGYTF. The DNA for the CDR3 is TGCAGTGCCCGGGAGATGGACTATGGCTACACCTTC.